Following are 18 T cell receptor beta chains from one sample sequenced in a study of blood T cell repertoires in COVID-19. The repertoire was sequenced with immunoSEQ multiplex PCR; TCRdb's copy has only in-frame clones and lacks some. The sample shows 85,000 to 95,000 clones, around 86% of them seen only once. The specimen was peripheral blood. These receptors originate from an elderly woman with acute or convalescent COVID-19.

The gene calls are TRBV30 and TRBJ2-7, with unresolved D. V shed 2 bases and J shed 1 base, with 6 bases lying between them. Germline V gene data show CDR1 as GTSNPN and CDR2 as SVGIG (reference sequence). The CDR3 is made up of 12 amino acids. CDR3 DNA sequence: TGTGCCTGGAGTCCCAGGTCCTACGAGCAGTACTTC. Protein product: CAWSPRSYEQYF.

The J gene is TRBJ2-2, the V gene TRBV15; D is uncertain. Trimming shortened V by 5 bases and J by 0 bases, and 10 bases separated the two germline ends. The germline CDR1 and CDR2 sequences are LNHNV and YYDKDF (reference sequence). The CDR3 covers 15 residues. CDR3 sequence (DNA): TGTGCCACCAGCCCCCAAACTGCGAACACCGGGGAGCTGTTTTTT. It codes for CATSPQTANTGELFF.

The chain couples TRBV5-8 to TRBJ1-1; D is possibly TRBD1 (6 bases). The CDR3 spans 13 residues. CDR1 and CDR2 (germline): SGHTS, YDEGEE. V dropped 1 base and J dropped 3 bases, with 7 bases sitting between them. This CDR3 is CASSLTGYTEAFF. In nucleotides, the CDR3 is TGTGCCAGCAGCTTGACAGGGTACACTGAAGCTTTCTTT.

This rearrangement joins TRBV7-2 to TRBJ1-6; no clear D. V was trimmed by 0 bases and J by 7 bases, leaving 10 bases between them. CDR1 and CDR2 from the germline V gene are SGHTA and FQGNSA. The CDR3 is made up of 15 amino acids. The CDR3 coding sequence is TGTGCCAGCAGCTTAGCCCGGGTCGGGAATTCACCCCTCCACTTT. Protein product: CASSLARVGNSPLHF.

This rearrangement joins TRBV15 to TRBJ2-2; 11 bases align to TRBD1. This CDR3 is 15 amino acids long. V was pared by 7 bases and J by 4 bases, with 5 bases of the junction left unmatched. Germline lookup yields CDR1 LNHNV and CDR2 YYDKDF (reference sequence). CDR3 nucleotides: TGTGCCACCACCGGGACAGGGGGGCCCACCGGGGAGCTGTTTTTT. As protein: CATTGTGGPTGELFF.

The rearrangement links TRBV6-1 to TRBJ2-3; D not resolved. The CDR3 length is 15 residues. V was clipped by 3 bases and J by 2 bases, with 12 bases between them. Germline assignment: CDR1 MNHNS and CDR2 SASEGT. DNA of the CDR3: TGTGCCAGCAGTGATGGTTGGCTCTCCACAGATACGCAGTATTTT. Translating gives CASSDGWLSTDTQYF.

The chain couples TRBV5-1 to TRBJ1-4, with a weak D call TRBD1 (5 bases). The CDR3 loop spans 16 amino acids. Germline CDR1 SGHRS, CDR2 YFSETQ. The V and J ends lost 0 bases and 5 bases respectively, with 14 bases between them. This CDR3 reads CASSLDIRRGNEKLFF. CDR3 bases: TGCGCCAGCAGCTTGGACATTCGGCGGGGGAATGAAAAACTGTTTTTT.

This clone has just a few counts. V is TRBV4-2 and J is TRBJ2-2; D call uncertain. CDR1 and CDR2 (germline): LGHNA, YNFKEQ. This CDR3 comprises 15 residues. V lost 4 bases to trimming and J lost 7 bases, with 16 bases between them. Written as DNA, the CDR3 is TGTGCCAGCAGCCCTCTGGTGGGCGCCAGCGGGGAGCTGTTTTTT. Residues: CASSPLVGASGELFF.

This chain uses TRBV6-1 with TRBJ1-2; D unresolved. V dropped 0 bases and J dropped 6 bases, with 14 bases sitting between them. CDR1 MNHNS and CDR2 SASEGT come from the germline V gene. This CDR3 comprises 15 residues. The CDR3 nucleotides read TGTGCCAGCAGTGAAGCGGGTTCCGGGGTTGATGGCTACACCTTC. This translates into CASSEAGSGVDGYTF.

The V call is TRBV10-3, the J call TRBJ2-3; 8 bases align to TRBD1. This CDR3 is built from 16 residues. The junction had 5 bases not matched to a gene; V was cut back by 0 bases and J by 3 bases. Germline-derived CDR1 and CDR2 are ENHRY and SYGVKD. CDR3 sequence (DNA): TGTGCCATCAGTGAGTCGGGGACAGGAGGAACAGATACGCAGTATTTT. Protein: CAISESGTGGTDTQYF.

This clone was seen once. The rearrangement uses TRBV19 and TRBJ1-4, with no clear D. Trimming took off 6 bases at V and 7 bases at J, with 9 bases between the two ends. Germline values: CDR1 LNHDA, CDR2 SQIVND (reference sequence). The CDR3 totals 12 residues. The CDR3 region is CASRGIGEKLFF. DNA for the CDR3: TGTGCCAGTAGGGGCATTGGTGAAAAACTGTTTTTT.

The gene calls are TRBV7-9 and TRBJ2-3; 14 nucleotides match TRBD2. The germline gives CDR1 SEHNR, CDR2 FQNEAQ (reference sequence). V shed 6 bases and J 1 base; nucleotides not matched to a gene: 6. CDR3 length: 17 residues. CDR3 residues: CASSWSTSGRGTDTQYF. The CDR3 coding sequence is TGTGCCAGCAGTTGGTCGACTAGCGGGAGGGGCACAGATACGCAGTATTTT.

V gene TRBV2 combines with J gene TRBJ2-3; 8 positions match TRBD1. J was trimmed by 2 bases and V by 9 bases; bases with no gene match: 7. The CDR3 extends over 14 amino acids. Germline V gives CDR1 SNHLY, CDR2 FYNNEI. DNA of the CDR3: TGTGCCAGTCGGGGACAGGCGAACACAGATACGCAGTATTTT. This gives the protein CASRGQANTDTQYF.

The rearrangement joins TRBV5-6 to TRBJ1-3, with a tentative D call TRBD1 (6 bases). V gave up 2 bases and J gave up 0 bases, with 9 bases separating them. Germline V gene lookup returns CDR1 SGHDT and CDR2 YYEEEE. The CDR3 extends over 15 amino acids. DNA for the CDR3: TGTGCCAGCAGCTTCACAGGGAGCTCTGGAAACACCATATATTTT. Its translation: CASSFTGSSGNTIYF.

This CDR3 is CASSMGQNYGYTF. Here the CDR3 DNA reads TGTGCCAGCAGCATGGGACAGAACTATGGCTACACCTTC. The chain couples TRBV5-4 to TRBJ1-2; TRBD1 agrees at 7 bases. Germline V lookup: CDR1 SGHNT, CDR2 YYREEE (reference sequence). Trimming cost V 4 bases and J 2 bases; bases outside gene matches: 2. This CDR3 comprises 13 residues.

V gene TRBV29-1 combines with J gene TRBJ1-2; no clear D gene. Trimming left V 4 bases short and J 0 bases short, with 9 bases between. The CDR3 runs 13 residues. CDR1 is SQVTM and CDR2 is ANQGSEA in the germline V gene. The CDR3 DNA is TGCAGCGTTGCAGTCTTCGCTAACTATGGCTACACCTTC. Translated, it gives CSVAVFANYGYTF. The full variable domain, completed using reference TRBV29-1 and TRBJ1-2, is SAVISQKPSRDICQRGTSLTIQCQVDSQVTMMFWYRQQPGQSLTLIATANQGSEATYESGFVIDKFPISRPNLTFSTLTVSNMSPEDSSIYLCSVAVFANYGYTFGSGTRLTVV.

The CDR3 DNA reads TGCGCCAGCAGTCAATGGCGGGCTAACACCGGGGAGCTGTTTTTT. As protein: CASSQWRANTGELFF. The chain uses TRBV23-1 and TRBJ2-2; a possible D gene is TRBD2 (5 bases). TRBV23-1 is noted as an ORF with a role that remains uncertain. This CDR3 has 15 residues. Trimming removed 1 base at V and 2 bases at J, with 8 bases between.

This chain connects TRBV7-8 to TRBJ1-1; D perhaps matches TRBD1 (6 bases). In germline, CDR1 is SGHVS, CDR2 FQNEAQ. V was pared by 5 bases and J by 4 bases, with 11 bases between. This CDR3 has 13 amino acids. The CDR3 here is CASSHGQSTEAFF. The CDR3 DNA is TGTGCCAGCAGCCACGGACAGAGCACTGAAGCTTTCTTT.